The present T cell receptor beta chain was sequenced within a study of early T cells in non-severe SARS-CoV-2 infection. Study-wide context: Unsorted whole-blood RNA was sequenced in bulk, leaving chains unpaired.

This clonotype was counted at least ten times. The antigen is not known. Study findings and constraints: VDJdb matches were skewed toward anti-spike CD8 T cell responses.

As part of library construction, unique molecular identifiers were attached to individual cDNA molecules. One entry per CDR3 protein, called by TCRdb with MiXCR from the 5' RACE reads. In the table there are fewer than 100,000 distinct CDR3 sequences, approximately 9.1% of which are singletons. The clonotype was recovered from an adult who was a healthcare worker with PCR-confirmed SARS-CoV-2 infection or an uninfected control (not recorded which). Sequencing was performed on whole blood.

The chain's CDR3 is CAIRQREQGEQFF. DNA for the CDR3: TGTGCCATCAGACAGCGGGAGCAGGGTGAGCAGTTCTTC. V gene TRBV10-3 combines with J gene TRBJ2-1, with 8 positions matching TRBD2. Per the germline V gene, CDR1 is ENHRY and CDR2 is SYGVKD. J lost 9 bases, V lost 6 bases, and 7 bases had no gene match. The length of the CDR3 is 13 residues.